This record concerns one TCR beta chain sequence. Its antigen is unidentified. This specimen belongs to a study of CD8+CD57+ T cells in acquired aplastic anemia. Study-level results: Patients and controls shared 25 to 35 CD8+ CDR3 sequences, which appeared highly expressed in patients and within their immunodominant clones.

The germline CDR1 and CDR2 sequences are KGHDR and SFDVKD. The length of the CDR3 is 16 residues. With V trimmed by 4 bases and J by 2 bases, 4 bases remained unmatched. The use of genomic DNA as template underpinned the TCR beta VDJ and CDR3 profiling. MiXCR, applied by TCRdb to the reads, yields one record per CDR3 protein. The top ten hold 8.4% of the sample, which has about 140,000 distinct CDR3 sequences, around two fifths seen once. V is TRBV24-1 and J is TRBJ2-6, with 7 bases lining up with TRBD1. The sequence derives from a human donor in good health, serving as a control. The sequencing sample was made of sorted CD4+, CD8+, or CD8+CD57+ T cells (not recorded which) from PBMCs. The CDR3 here is CATSDRDRAGANVLTF. The CDR3 nucleotides read TGTGCCACCAGTGACCGCGACAGGGCTGGGGCCAACGTCCTGACTTTC.